The source of this T cell receptor beta chain is a study of T cells after yellow fever vaccination (dated by TCRdb to about 2019). General notes on the study: Libraries from fractions with low cell numbers were prepared with the SMART-Seq v4 Ultra Low Input RNA kit. Blood was drawn at multiple timepoints before and after primary and secondary immunization, with bulk PBMC replicates and cell subsets isolated. To track T-cell clones before and after primary and booster YFV17D yellow fever vaccination, bulk TCR alpha and beta repertoires were sequenced longitudinally. The cohort comprised two healthy male donors, one aged 18 to 29 and one aged 30 to 40 years. Study-level results and caveats: Compared with the primary T-cell response, the secondary T-cell response was faster but weaker, reaching its peak on day 5 rather than on day 15. A small share of clonotypes occurred in both CD4 and CD8 compartments, likely arising from convergent recombination. Computational filtering was needed because FACS-sorted repertoires could contain abundant contaminating clonotypes from the bulk population. After the booster, most clones that had expanded after primary vaccination were detected again (almost 97% of CD4 and 70% to 90% of CD8), suggesting broad maintenance of memory. Because the study included only a couple of donors, the extent to which the findings can be generalized is limited.

As concerns this clonotype: Its antigen target is currently unknown. A junction boundary mismatches the germline segment, possibly from a read error.

TCR cDNA was synthesized by 5'RACE template switching, through which a universal primer site and unique molecular identifiers were introduced. Priming of cDNA synthesis was performed from both the TCR alpha and TCR beta constant segments. Library amplification used two PCR steps, and the second PCR step added sample barcodes and sequencing adapters. Sequencing of libraries was done on Illumina HiSeq 2500 (2x100 bp) or NovaSeq (2x150 bp). As for the original processing: Demultiplexing of reads and collapsing into UMI consensus sequences were performed with MIGEC, and V(D)J alignment was carried out with MiXCR. Using edgeR on replicate PBMC samples, clonotypes were called vaccine-responding if FDR was below 0.01 and the log2 fold change was above 5 up to day 15. Bulk clonotypes were assigned CD4 or CD8 identity according to which sequenced CD4 or CD8 repertoire held them at higher abundance. The public reads were quality trimmed at Q25 with fastp and then assembled into clones with MiXCR by TCRdb, keeping productive beta chains. All rows with the same CDR3 protein become a single entry with the most common DNA and genes. What appears here as the V and J calls and clone size reflects TCRdb's work, not the paper's. The table for this sample lists 240,000 or so distinct CDR3 sequences; 6.9% of them were counted only once. The top ten constitute approximately 0.84% of the sample.

Including the terminal cysteine and phenylalanine, the CDR3 comprises 16 residues. The entry retains the CDR3 DNA only, 48 bases that are in frame from base 1. As encoded in the germline V gene (reference sequence), CDR1 is DFQATT while CDR2 is SNEGSKA. Interpreted using the paper, the treatment or condition label stands for: live attenuated yellow fever vaccine strain. A standard Ficoll-Paque protocol was used to isolate PBMCs from peripheral blood. Dynabeads CD4 and CD8 positive selection kits were used to isolate the CD4 and CD8 T-cell fractions. TriZol was used to extract RNA from bulk PBMCs, from CD4 and CD8 fractions, and from dextramer-positive and dextramer-negative fractions.

The receptor chain draws on TRBV20-1 and TRBJ2-3; 14 middle bases align to TRBD2. The sequence was collected from a man aged 25-45 years who received the YFV17D yellow fever vaccine. The source material was CD4+ T cells sorted from PBMCs, sampled 15 days after the yellow fever booster vaccination. CDR3 loop: CCARGGLAGATDTQYF. The nucleotide sequence is given as TGCTGTGCTAGAGGGGGACTAGCGGGAGCAACAGATACGCAGTATTTT.